The 21 T cell receptor beta chains in this list originate from one sample, sequenced in a study of OX40 agonist ivuxolimab in advanced cancers. Assay: immunoSEQ multiplex PCR; the TCRdb copy retains only in-frame clones and omits some. This sample has 78,000 or so clones, with approximately 89% found just once. The material sequenced was CD4+ or CD8+ T cells sorted from blood, taken in a trial of the OX40 agonist ivuxolimab. These receptors were taken from an adult with an advanced solid tumor such as melanoma, head and neck, liver or kidney cancer.

The V gene is TRBV7-2, the J gene TRBJ1-3, with 8 bases matching TRBD1. The germline gives CDR1 SGHTA, CDR2 FQGNSA. The CDR3 consists of 14 residues. Trimming removed 6 bases from V and 4 bases from J; junction bases left unmatched: 5. The CDR3 spells CASRRTGFGNTIYF. CDR3 DNA: TGTGCCAGCAGGCGGACAGGGTTCGGAAACACCATATATTTT.

J is TRBJ2-3 and V is TRBV9; TRBD2 aligns across 12 bases. The CDR3 consists of 16 residues. Germline CDR1 SGDLS, CDR2 YYNGEE. The ends lost 1 base at V and 5 bases at J; junction bases unmatched: 5. CDR3 sequence: CASSVRLAGAGDTQYF. The CDR3 DNA reads TGTGCCAGCAGCGTAAGACTAGCGGGAGCCGGAGATACGCAGTATTTT. Variable domain in full (rest from reference TRBV9 and TRBJ2-3): DSGVTQTPKHLITATGQRVTLRCSPRSGDLSVYWYQQSLDQGLQFLIQYYNGEERAKGNILERFSAQQFPDLHSELNLSSLELGDSALYFCASSVRLAGAGDTQYFGPGTRLTVL.

The J gene is TRBJ2-2, the V gene TRBV5-1; 7 bases are shared with TRBD2. Germline CDR1 and CDR2: SGHRS and YFSETQ. V lost 2 bases to trimming and J lost 5 bases; unmatched junction nucleotides: 3. CDR3 length: 14 amino acids. CDR3 nucleotide sequence: TGCGCCAGCAGCTTCGGACTAGATACCGGGGAGCTGTTTTTT. Translated, it gives CASSFGLDTGELFF.

The chain has TRBV6-1 and TRBJ2-3, with TRBD2 matching 9 bases. The CDR3 covers 19 residues. With 0 bases clipped from V and 4 bases from J, the junction kept 14 bases outside the gene matches. Germline values: CDR1 MNHNS, CDR2 SASEGT. The CDR3 is CASSEALSGASGNSDTQYF. The CDR3 DNA follows: TGTGCCAGCAGTGAAGCGCTTAGTGGGGCTAGCGGGAACTCAGATACGCAGTATTTT.

This clone has just a few counts. The CDR3 DNA reads TGTGCCAGCAGCAAAGGCAGGGTTGGCTACACCTTC. Protein: CASSKGRVGYTF. This chain links TRBV21-1 with TRBJ1-2; TRBD1 is the table's D call, not checked against the DNA. TRBV21-1 is shown as a pseudogene. The CDR3 is 12 residues long.

The chain employs TRBV19 and TRBJ2-7; D remains ambiguous. With 2 bases removed from V and 2 bases from J, the gap between germline ends came to 10 bases. Germline V gene data show CDR1 as LNHDA and CDR2 as SQIVND (reference sequence). The CDR3 sequence is 14 residues long. This chain's CDR3 is CASSILGSTYEQYF. The CDR3 DNA sequence: TGTGCCAGTAGTATATTAGGGTCGACCTACGAGCAGTACTTC.

The J gene is TRBJ2-7, the V gene TRBV4-1, with TRBD2 as a possible D gene (5 bases). The V end lost 6 bases, the J end lost 3 bases, and 21 bases lay between the germline ends. The CDR3 has 16 amino acids. Germline V gene lookup returns CDR1 MGHRA and CDR2 YSYEKL. The CDR3 loop is CASSPAQDWARYEQYF. The CDR3 coding sequence is TGCGCCAGCAGTCCAGCCCAGGACTGGGCCCGCTACGAGCAGTACTTC.

The gene calls are TRBV7-9 and TRBJ2-5; 11 bases map to TRBD2. CDR3 length: 15 residues. Germline assignment: CDR1 SEHNR and CDR2 FQNEAQ (reference sequence). With 1 base clipped from V and 5 bases from J, the junction kept 3 bases outside the gene matches. The CDR3 DNA reads as TGTGCCAGCAGCTTAGTAGCGGGGGGGGCGGAGACCCAGTACTTC. It is translated as CASSLVAGGAETQYF.

The chain couples TRBV5-1 to TRBJ2-5, with 10 bases that match TRBD2. This CDR3 is built from 17 residues. Germline lookup yields CDR1 SGHRS and CDR2 YFSETQ. V lost 3 bases and J lost 2; bases outside the gene matches: 10. CDR3 in DNA: TGCGCCAGCAGCTATAGCGGGAGGACCGCGGCTCAAGAGACCCAGTACTTC. As protein: CASSYSGRTAAQETQYF.

This clone was counted a few times. The CDR3 region has the DNA TGCGCCAGCAGCTTGGTGGGGGACAGGGGTCGGAGCTCCTATAATTCACCCCTCCACTTT. Protein: CASSLVGDRGRSSYNSPLHF. The J gene is TRBJ1-6, the V gene TRBV5-1; 10 bases match TRBD1. The CDR3 is 20 amino acids. Per the germline V gene, CDR1 is SGHRS and CDR2 is YFSETQ. Trimming at V came to 0 bases and at J to 0 bases, leaving 9 bases not matched to a gene.

The chain links TRBV18 to TRBJ1-4, with TRBD1 as a possible D gene (5 bases). The CDR3 totals 13 residues. V was cut by 5 bases and J by 8 bases, with 12 bases left in between. Germline V gene data show CDR1 as KGHSH and CDR2 as LQKENI. The chain's CDR3 is CASSSGLGEKLFF. The CDR3, as DNA: TGTGCCAGCTCATCGGGACTGGGCGAAAAACTGTTTTTT.

This clone was counted once. The chain carries TRBV7-9 and TRBJ1-5, with 7 nucleotides matching TRBD1. This CDR3 has 13 residues. CDR1 and CDR2 (germline): SEHNR, FQNEAQ (reference sequence). After removal of 4 bases from V and 8 bases from J, the junction contained 5 bases not matched to a gene. CDR3 DNA: TGTGCCAGCAGCTCGACAGGGCAAGAGCCCCAGCATTTT. It codes for CASSSTGQEPQHF.

In its sample, this clone was seen a few times. This chain links TRBV6-1 with TRBJ1-2; maybe TRBD1 (6 bases). CDR1 and CDR2 (germline): MNHNS, SASEGT. CDR3 length: 14 amino acids. Trimming shortened V by 0 bases and J by 3 bases, and 8 bases separated the two germline ends. CDR3 in DNA: TGTGCCAGCAGTGAAGCAAGGGGGTACTATGGCTACACCTTC. The encoded protein is CASSEARGYYGYTF.

J is TRBJ2-3 and V is TRBV10-3, with D possibly being TRBD2 (7 bases). Per the germline V gene, CDR1 is ENHRY and CDR2 is SYGVKD. V shed 10 bases and J shed 6 bases, with 11 bases lying between them. The CDR3 sequence is 11 residues long. The CDR3 region has the DNA TGTGCCACGGGGAGGGGGGATACGCAGTATTTT. It codes for CATGRGDTQYF.

The chain couples TRBV21-1 to TRBJ2-1; the D call in the table, TRBD2, was not verified against the DNA. TRBV21-1 is recorded as a pseudogene. The CDR3 has 13 residues. CDR3 sequence: CASTPREKGEQFF. CDR3 coding DNA: TGTGCCAGCACCCCCCGGGAGAAAGGGGAGCAGTTCTTC.

The chain carries TRBV20-1 and TRBJ2-5; the D is unclear. The CDR3 length is 10 residues. V lost 5 bases and J 4 bases, leaving 5 bases between the germline ends. Germline V CDR1 and CDR2: DFQATT, SNEGSKA (reference sequence). CDR3 coding DNA: TGCAGTGCTGCTAGAGAGACCCAGTACTTC. Protein product: CSAARETQYF.

This clone has just one count. The J gene is TRBJ2-7, the V gene TRBV9; no definite D call. V lost 0 bases and J lost 6, with 16 bases in between. The V gene's germline CDR1 is SGDLS and CDR2 YYNGEE. The CDR3 is 15 residues long. The CDR3 loop is CASSVDPIAPREQYF. The CDR3 nucleotides read TGTGCCAGCAGCGTAGACCCCATAGCACCCCGCGAGCAGTACTTC. The full variable domain, with the rest looked up from reference TRBV9 and TRBJ2-7, is DSGVTQTPKHLITATGQRVTLRCSPRSGDLSVYWYQQSLDQGLQFLIQYYNGEERAKGNILERFSAQQFPDLHSELNLSSLELGDSALYFCASSVDPIAPREQYFGPGTRLTVT.

This clone was observed a single time. The rearrangement uses TRBV9 and TRBJ1-3; a possible D gene is TRBD1 (6 bases). Germline values: CDR1 SGDLS, CDR2 YYNGEE. This CDR3 spans 16 amino acids. Trimming left V 0 bases short and J 9 bases short, with 19 bases between. The CDR3 sequence is CASSVESNQGSSTIYF. DNA of the CDR3: TGTGCCAGCAGCGTAGAATCGAATCAGGGGTCGAGCACCATATATTTT.

CDR3 in DNA: TGTGCCAGCAGTTGGAACACAGATACGCAGTATTTT. Translation: CASSWNTDTQYF. The chain employs TRBV6-6 and TRBJ2-3; D is unresolved. Trimming removed 4 bases at V and 2 bases at J, with 4 bases between. CDR1 MNHNY and CDR2 SVGAGI come from the germline V gene (reference sequence). The CDR3 totals 12 residues.

The V call is TRBV19, the J call TRBJ2-5, with 12 bases aligning to TRBD2. Germline CDR1 is LNHDA and CDR2 is SQIVND (reference sequence). J lost 2 bases, V lost 1 base, and 2 bases had no gene match. The CDR3 consists of 16 residues. CDR3 sequence reads: CASSIVGLAGQETQYF. Here the CDR3 DNA reads TGTGCCAGTAGTATAGTCGGACTAGCGGGGCAAGAGACCCAGTACTTC.

The chain links TRBV18 to TRBJ2-1; 15 bases map to TRBD2. Per the germline V gene, CDR1 is KGHSH and CDR2 is LQKENI. The V segment lost 0 bases and the J segment 10 bases; nucleotides outside the gene matches: 7. This CDR3 is 17 amino acids long. This CDR3 reads CASSPPGLAGGPGEQFF. In DNA, the CDR3 is TGTGCCAGCTCACCACCAGGACTAGCGGGGGGGCCAGGAGAGCAGTTCTTC.